This TCR beta chain was sequenced during a study of blood T cells in healthy people across ages. Study results and caveats: With donor CMV status unknown, expanded clonotype changes were possibly confounded.

The draw of peripheral blood yielded roughly 9.4 milliliters from each donor. Isolation recovered at least 6.5 million PBMCs from every sample. Points on this clonotype: Its cognate antigen is unknown.

Using a J-beta primer mix together with a sample-barcoded 5' primer, a second PCR was run for roughly 7 to 11 cycles. Unique molecular identifiers of 12 random nucleotides labeled each cDNA. TCRdb re-derived calls from the 5' RACE reads in MiXCR, one entry per CDR3 protein. Of hundreds of thousands of distinct CDR3 sequences listed, 45% to 50% are singletons. This CDR3 region has 15 residues. CDR1 is DFQATT and CDR2 is SNEGSKA in the germline V gene (reference sequence). The chain combines TRBV20-1 with TRBJ2-7; TRBD1 agrees at 9 bases. The J call may be mistaken, given a closer DNA end match to TRBJ2-5. What was sequenced was blood. This clonotype was sampled from a woman aged 55-69 years in good health. DNA for the CDR3: TGCAGTGCTAGAGATGGTGGACAGGGGACAGAGACCCAGTACTTC. Amino acids: CSARDGGQGTETQYF.